These T cell receptor beta chains were read from a single sample in a study of blood T cell repertoires in COVID-19. Data came from immunoSEQ multiplex PCR; TCRdb stores just in-frame clones and leaves some out. Of around 160,000 clones detected, approximately 82% appear once; the ten largest clones hold around 15%. The sequenced sample consisted of peripheral blood. The receptors stem from a human donor with acute or convalescent COVID-19. The donor label of this sample is uncertain. The CDR3 runs from the conserved cysteine through the conserved F or W. Fields, in order: CDR3 length, D gene, J gene, clone size, V gene, CDR3 protein, CDR3 DNA. A D gene is named only where the DNA matches it firmly. Size is stated for part of the rows, as once, few or many counts, or as a class when the clone is expanded.

14	TRBD1	TRBJ2-7	-	TRBV11-2	CASSGTGDHYEQYF	TGTGCCAGCAGCGGGACAGGGGACCACTACGAGCAGTACTTC
18	TRBD2	TRBJ2-1	-	TRBV5-8	CASSFLAGGPISYNEQFF	TGTGCCAGCAGCTTCCTAGCGGGGGGCCCAATCTCCTACAATGAGCAGTTCTTC
15	TRBD2	TRBJ2-3	-	TRBV29-1	CSVVREVAGPDTQYF	TGCAGCGTCGTACGTGAGGTAGCGGGCCCAGATACGCAGTATTTT
16	TRBD1	TRBJ2-1	few	TRBV7-7	CASSYGQASSYNEQFF	TGTGCCAGCAGCTACGGACAGGCTAGCTCCTACAATGAGCAGTTCTTC
22	TRBD1	TRBJ1-1	once	TRBV14	CASSQVKGQVLTRGLSGTEAFF	TGTGCCAGCAGCCAAGTAAAGGGACAGGTCCTCACGAGGGGCCTTAGCGGGACTGAAGCTTTCTTT
14	TRBD2	TRBJ2-2	-	TRBV7-8	CASTQLGGIGELFF	TGTGCCAGCACCCAGTTGGGAGGGATCGGGGAGCTGTTTTTT
13	-	TRBJ2-7	-	TRBV14	CASSQDLSYEQYF	TGTGCCAGCAGCCAAGACTTATCGTACGAGCAGTACTTC
16	TRBD1	TRBJ1-6	-	TRBV14	CASSLTGTGVISPLHF	TGTGCCAGCAGCCTCACCGGGACAGGAGTTATTTCACCCCTCCACTTT
12	-	TRBJ2-2	-	TRBV4-1	CASTGNTGELFF	TGCGCCTCCACAGGGAACACCGGGGAGCTGTTTTTT
15	-	TRBJ1-6	-	TRBV19	CASSRTLQVHSPLHF	TGTGCCAGTAGTCGGACCCTACAGGTCCATTCACCCCTCCACTTT
14	-	TRBJ1-2	-	TRBV19	CASKWAGVGYGYTF	TGTGCCAGTAAATGGGCAGGGGTTGGGTATGGCTACACCTTC
13	-	TRBJ1-5	few	TRBV6-5	CASSPTFDQPQHF	TGTGCCAGCAGCCCAACTTTCGATCAGCCCCAGCATTTT
14	TRBD1	TRBJ1-3	-	TRBV30	CAWSTGQGRNTIYF	TGTGCCTGGAGTACCGGACAGGGGAGAAACACCATATATTTT
14	-	TRBJ1-2	-	TRBV6-5	CASRPWATNYGYTF	TGTGCCAGCAGACCGTGGGCCACTAACTATGGCTACACCTTC
13	-	TRBJ1-6	few	TRBV2	CASSGGERRPLHF	TGTGCCAGCAGTGGGGGGGAACGGCGACCCCTCCACTTT
12	-	TRBJ1-1	few	TRBV19	CASASGVIEAFF	TGTGCCAGCGCCTCTGGAGTCATAGAAGCTTTCTTT
16	TRBD1	TRBJ1-4	-	TRBV3-1/TRBV3-2	CASSTRQGLGYEKLFF	TGTGCCAGCAGCACCCGACAGGGCTTGGGATATGAAAAACTGTTTTTT
14	TRBD1	TRBJ1-1	once	TRBV6-1	CASSSGTGQPEAFF	TGTGCCAGCAGTTCCGGGACGGGACAGCCTGAAGCTTTCTTT
17	-	TRBJ2-3	-	TRBV6-1	CASSANQGGRTTDTQYF	TGTGCCAGCAGTGCAAACCAGGGGGGTCGAACCACAGATACGCAGTATTTT
17	TRBD1	TRBJ2-5	-	TRBV2	CASSASGAGTGKETQYF	TGTGCCAGCAGTGCCTCAGGTGCAGGGACAGGAAAAGAGACCCAGTACTTC
16	TRBD1	TRBJ1-6	many	TRBV4-1	CASGDRQGGQNSPLHF	TGCGCCAGCGGTGACCGACAGGGGGGGCAAAATTCACCCCTCCACTTT
16	TRBD2	TRBJ2-2	-	TRBV7-8	CASPSWAGGDTGELFF	TGTGCCAGCCCCTCTTGGGCGGGGGGGGACACCGGGGAGCTGTTTTTT
15	TRBD1	TRBJ2-1	-	TRBV18	CASSPWTGSYNEQFF	TGTGCCAGCTCACCCTGGACAGGGTCCTACAATGAGCAGTTCTTC
16	-	TRBJ1-5	many	TRBV19	CASSIVTSLSNQPQHF	TGTGCCAGTAGTATAGTAACATCTCTTAGCAATCAGCCCCAGCATTTT
13	TRBD1	TRBJ1-1	-	TRBV7-9	CASSGRQGTEAFF	TGTGCCAGCAGCGGCAGACAGGGCACTGAAGCTTTCTTT
16	TRBD1	TRBJ1-2	-	TRBV5-4	CASSKDRRSYNYGYTF	TGTGCCAGCAGCAAGGACAGGCGGTCCTATAACTATGGCTACACCTTC
16	TRBD1	TRBJ2-7	-	TRBV3-1/TRBV3-2	CASSRNPGQKTYEQYF	TGTGCCAGCAGCCGGAACCCGGGACAGAAGACCTACGAGCAGTACTTC
16	-	TRBJ1-3	-	TRBV19	CASSTKRGLSGNTIYF	TGTGCCAGTAGTACCAAGCGGGGGCTATCTGGAAACACCATATATTTT
16	TRBD2	TRBJ2-5	-	TRBV30	CAWRTGTRGVGETQYF	TGTGCCTGGAGGACGGGGACTAGGGGAGTGGGGGAGACCCAGTACTTC
18	-	TRBJ1-5	-	TRBV6-4	CASSEAGYSQERNQPQHF	TGTGCCAGCAGTGAGGCAGGGTATAGCCAGGAGAGGAATCAGCCCCAGCATTTT
13	-	TRBJ1-2	-	TRBV30	CAWSSGVYYGYTF	TGTGCCTGGAGTTCCGGGGTCTACTATGGCTACACCTTC
17	-	TRBJ1-6	-	TRBV6-1	CASSAPPGSSGNSPLHF	TGTGCCAGCAGTGCACCACCAGGGTCTAGCGGTAATTCACCCCTCCACTTT
15	-	TRBJ1-1	once	TRBV5-5	CATLPGWGENTEAFF	TGTGCCACCTTACCGGGGTGGGGGGAGAACACTGAAGCTTTCTTT
14	TRBD1	TRBJ1-1	-	TRBV7-8	CASSGRGRNTEAFF	TGTGCCAGCAGCGGCAGGGGGAGGAACACTGAAGCTTTCTTT
15	-	TRBJ2-5	-	TRBV5-6	CASSLVRDPQETQYF	TGTGCCAGCAGCTTGGTTCGCGATCCGCAAGAGACCCAGTACTTC
16	-	TRBJ1-1	-	TRBV19	CASSIVAGAVNTEAFF	TGTGCCAGTAGTATAGTGGCAGGGGCAGTTAACACTGAAGCTTTCTTT
13	TRBD2	TRBJ2-3	-	TRBV5-5	CASSFKRGHTQYF	TGTGCCAGCAGCTTTAAGCGGGGCCATACGCAGTATTTT
14	-	TRBJ1-4	-	TRBV9	CASSVARGDEKLFF	TGTGCCAGCAGCGTAGCCAGGGGTGATGAAAAACTGTTTTTT
15	-	TRBJ1-2	-	TRBV4-1	CASSQGQGANYGYTF	TGCGCCAGCAGCCAAGGCCAAGGAGCTAACTATGGCTACACCTTC
16	TRBD2	TRBJ2-1	-	TRBV19	CASSIASGVMGNEQFF	TGTGCCAGTAGTATTGCCAGCGGGGTCATGGGCAATGAGCAGTTCTTC
16	TRBD1	TRBJ1-2	-	TRBV7-9	CASSRLNRGLPYGYTF	TGTGCCAGCAGCCGCCTAAACAGGGGCCTGCCCTATGGCTACACCTTC
14	TRBD1	TRBJ1-2	-	TRBV5-1	CASSVTGDDYGYTF	TGCGCCAGCAGCGTGACAGGGGACGACTATGGCTACACCTTC